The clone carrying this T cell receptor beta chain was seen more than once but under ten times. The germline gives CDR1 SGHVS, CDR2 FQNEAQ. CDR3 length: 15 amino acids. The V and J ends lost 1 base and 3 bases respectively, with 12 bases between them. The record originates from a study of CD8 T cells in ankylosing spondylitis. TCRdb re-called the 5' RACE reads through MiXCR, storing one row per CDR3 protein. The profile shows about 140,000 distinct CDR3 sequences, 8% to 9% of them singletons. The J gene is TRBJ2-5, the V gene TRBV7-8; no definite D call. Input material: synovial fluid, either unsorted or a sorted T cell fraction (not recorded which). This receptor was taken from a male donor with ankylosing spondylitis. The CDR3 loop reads CASSLVRRGEETQYF. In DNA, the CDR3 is TGTGCCAGCAGCTTAGTGCGGAGAGGTGAAGAGACCCAGTACTTC.